This TCR beta chain was sequenced in a study of blood T cell repertoires in COVID-19. Germline V gives CDR1 ENHRY, CDR2 SYGVKD. CDR3 size: 15 residues. Trimming removed 4 bases from V and 6 bases from J; junction bases left unmatched: 11. In the original workflow: Estimates of nucleated cell counts were drawn from the amplification of reference gene primers. Assay used: immunoSEQ multiplex PCR; TCRdb lists only in-frame clones, some missing. From that table come the V and J calls and clone size; the DNA was used to work out D and trimming. The table includes over 200,000 clones, about 85% detected once.

The source material was PBMCs or T cells enriched from blood (not recorded which). The receptor was derived from a man aged 25 to 45 who had recovered from COVID-19. V is TRBV10-3 and J is TRBJ2-7; TRBD1 matches at 8 bases. The CDR3 sequence: CAISAPGQGAFEQYF. The CDR3 DNA reads as TGTGCCATCAGTGCCCCTGGACAGGGAGCCTTCGAGCAGTACTTC.